Given below is one TCR beta chain in context. The sample comes from a study of blood T cell repertoires in COVID-19. Study overall: Acute and convalescent COVID-19 samples came from the United States, Italy and Spain. PBMCs, B-cell-depleted T cells, or T cells were the source of the cDNA or gDNA that made up the material.

Source study methods: Amplification with reference gene primers provided the estimates of nucleated cell counts. The assay was immunoSEQ multiplex PCR, and TCRdb's table has in-frame clones only and misses some. V and J calls and clone size are as listed in that table; D and trimming were resolved from the DNA. This sample has about 100,000 clones, with approximately 86% found just once. The ends were cut back, 5 bases at V and 5 bases at J, with 15 bases in the middle. Germline V lookup: CDR1 SEHNR, CDR2 FQNEAQ (reference sequence). The CDR3 runs 14 residues. Source material: peripheral blood. The receptor comes from a man between 60 and 75 years old with acute or convalescent COVID-19. The chain recombines TRBV7-9 with TRBJ2-5; TRBD1 is a possible D gene (5 bases). CDR3: CASSPGRAVETQYF. CDR3 nucleotide sequence: TGTGCCAGCAGCCCAGGCAGGGCCGTGGAGACCCAGTACTTC. Full variable domain (outside the CDR3, taken from reference TRBV7-9 and TRBJ2-5): DTGVSQNPRHKITKRGQNVTFRCDPISEHNRLYWYRQTLGQGPEFLTYFQNEAQLEKSRLLSDRFSAERPKGSFSTLEIQRTEQGDSAMYLCASSPGRAVETQYFGPGTRLLVL.